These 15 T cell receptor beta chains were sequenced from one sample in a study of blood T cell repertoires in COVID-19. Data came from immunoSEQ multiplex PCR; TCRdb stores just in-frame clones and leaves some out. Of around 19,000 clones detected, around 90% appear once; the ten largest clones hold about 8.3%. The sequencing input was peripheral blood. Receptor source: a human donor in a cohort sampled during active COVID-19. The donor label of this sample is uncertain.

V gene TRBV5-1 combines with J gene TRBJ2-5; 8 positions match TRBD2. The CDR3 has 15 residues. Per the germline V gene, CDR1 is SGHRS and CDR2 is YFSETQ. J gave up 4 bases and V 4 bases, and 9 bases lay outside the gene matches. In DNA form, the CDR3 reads TGCGCCAGCAGCCCTAGGCAGCGGGAGCCAGAGACCCAGTACTTC. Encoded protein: CASSPRQREPETQYF.

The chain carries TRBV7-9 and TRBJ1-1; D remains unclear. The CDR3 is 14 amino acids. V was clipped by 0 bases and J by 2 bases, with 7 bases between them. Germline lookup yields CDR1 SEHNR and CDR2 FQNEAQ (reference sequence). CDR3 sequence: CASSLAQDNTEAFF. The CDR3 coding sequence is TGTGCCAGCAGCTTAGCCCAGGATAACACTGAAGCTTTCTTT. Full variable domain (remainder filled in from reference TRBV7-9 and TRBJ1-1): DTGVSQNPRHKITKRGQNVTFRCDPISEHNRLYWYRQTLGQGPEFLTYFQNEAQLEKSRLLSDRFSAERPKGSFSTLEIQRTEQGDSAMYLCASSLAQDNTEAFFGQGTRLTVV.

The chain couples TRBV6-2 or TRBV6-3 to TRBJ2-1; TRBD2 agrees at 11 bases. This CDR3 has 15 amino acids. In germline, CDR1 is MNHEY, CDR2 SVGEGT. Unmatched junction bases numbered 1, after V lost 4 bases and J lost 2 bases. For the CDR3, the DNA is TGTGCCAGCAGTTTGACTAGCGGGACCTACAATGAGCAGTTCTTC. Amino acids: CASSLTSGTYNEQFF.

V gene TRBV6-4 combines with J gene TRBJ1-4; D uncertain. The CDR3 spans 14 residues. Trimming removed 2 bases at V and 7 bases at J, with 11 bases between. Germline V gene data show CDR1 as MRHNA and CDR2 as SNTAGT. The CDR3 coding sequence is TGTGCCAGCAGTGACGAGAGGGAGAGTGAAAAACTGTTTTTT. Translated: CASSDERESEKLFF.

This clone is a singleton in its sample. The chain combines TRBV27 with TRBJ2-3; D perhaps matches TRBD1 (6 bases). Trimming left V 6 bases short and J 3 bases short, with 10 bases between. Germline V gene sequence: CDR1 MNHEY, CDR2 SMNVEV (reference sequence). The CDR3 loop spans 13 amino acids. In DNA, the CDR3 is TGTGCCAGCAGACAAGGGGGAACAGATACGCAGTATTTT. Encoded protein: CASRQGGTDTQYF.

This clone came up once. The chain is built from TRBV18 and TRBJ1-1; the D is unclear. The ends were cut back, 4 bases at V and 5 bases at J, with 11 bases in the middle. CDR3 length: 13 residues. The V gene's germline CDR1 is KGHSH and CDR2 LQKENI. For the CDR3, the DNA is TGTGCCAGCTCACTTATTGGCGGAACTGAAGCTTTCTTT. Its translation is CASSLIGGTEAFF.

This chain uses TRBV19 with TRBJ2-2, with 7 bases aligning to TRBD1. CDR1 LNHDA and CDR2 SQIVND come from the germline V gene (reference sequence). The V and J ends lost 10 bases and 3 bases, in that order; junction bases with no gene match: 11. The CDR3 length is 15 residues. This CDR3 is CATKGQTLYTGELFF. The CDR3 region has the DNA TGTGCCACTAAGGGACAGACGCTTTACACCGGGGAGCTGTTTTTT.

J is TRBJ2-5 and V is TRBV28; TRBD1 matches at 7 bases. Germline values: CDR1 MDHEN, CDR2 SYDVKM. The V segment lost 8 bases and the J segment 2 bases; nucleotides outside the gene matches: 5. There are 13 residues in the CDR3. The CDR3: CASLGTAQETQYF. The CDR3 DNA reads TGTGCCAGCCTTGGGACAGCTCAAGAGACCCAGTACTTC.

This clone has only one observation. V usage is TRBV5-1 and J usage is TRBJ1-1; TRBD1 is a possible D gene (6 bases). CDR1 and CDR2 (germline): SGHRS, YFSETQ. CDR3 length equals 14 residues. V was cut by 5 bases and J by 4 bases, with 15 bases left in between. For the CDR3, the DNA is TGCGCCAGCAGGGAACAGGGTTCTGGCACTGAAGCTTTCTTT. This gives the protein CASREQGSGTEAFF.

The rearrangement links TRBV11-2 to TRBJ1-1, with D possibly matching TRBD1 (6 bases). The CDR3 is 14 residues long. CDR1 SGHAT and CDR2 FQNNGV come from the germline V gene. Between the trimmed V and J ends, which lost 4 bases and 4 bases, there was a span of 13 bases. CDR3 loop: CASSSQGWGTEAFF. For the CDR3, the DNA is TGTGCCAGCAGCTCCCAGGGGTGGGGCACTGAAGCTTTCTTT.

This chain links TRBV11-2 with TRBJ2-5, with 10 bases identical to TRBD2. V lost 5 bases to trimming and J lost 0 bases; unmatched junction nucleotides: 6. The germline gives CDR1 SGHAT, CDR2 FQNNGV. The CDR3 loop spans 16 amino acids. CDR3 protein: CASSLRTSGNQETQYF. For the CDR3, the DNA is TGTGCCAGCAGCCTTAGGACTAGCGGAAACCAAGAGACCCAGTACTTC.

The CDR3 nucleotides read TGTGCCAGCAGTCCTGTCGGTAGCGGGAGATTGGATACGCAGTATTTT. Translated: CASSPVGSGRLDTQYF. The chain couples TRBV7-3 to TRBJ2-3, with 9 bases that match TRBD2. The germline CDR1 and CDR2 sequences are SGHTA and FQGTGA. V shed 6 bases and J 6 bases; nucleotides not matched to a gene: 13. The CDR3 extends over 16 amino acids.

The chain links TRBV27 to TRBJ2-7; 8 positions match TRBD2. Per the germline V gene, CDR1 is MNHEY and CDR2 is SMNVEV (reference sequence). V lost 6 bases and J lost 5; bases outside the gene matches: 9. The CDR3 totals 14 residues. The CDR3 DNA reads TGTGCCAGCAGCCGAGCGGGAGCTGGCAACGAGCAGTACTTC. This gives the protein CASSRAGAGNEQYF.

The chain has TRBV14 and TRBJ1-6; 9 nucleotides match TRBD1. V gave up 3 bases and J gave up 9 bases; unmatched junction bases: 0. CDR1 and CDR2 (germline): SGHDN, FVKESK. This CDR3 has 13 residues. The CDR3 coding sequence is TGTGCCAGCAGCCAGACAGGGGGTTCACCCCTCCACTTT. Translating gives CASSQTGGSPLHF.

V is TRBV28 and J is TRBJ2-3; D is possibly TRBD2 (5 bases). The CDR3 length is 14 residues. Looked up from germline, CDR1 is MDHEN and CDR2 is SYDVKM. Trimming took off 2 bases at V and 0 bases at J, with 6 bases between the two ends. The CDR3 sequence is CASSLASSTDTQYF. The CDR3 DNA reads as TGTGCCAGCAGTTTAGCTAGCAGCACAGATACGCAGTATTTT. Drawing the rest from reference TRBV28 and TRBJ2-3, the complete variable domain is DVKVTQSSRYLVKRTGEKVFLECVQDMDHENMFWYRQDPGLGLRLIYFSYDVKMKEKGDIPEGYSVSREKKERFSLILESASTNQTSMYLCASSLASSTDTQYFGPGTRLTVL.